These 6 T cell receptor beta chains originate from one sample sequenced in a study of beta chain features in type 1 diabetes. Expressed TCRB transcripts were sequenced, since all the RNA that had been isolated was reverse transcribed. The method was immunoSEQ multiplex PCR; TCRdb's version includes in-frame clones alone and lacks a portion of them. The sample holds around 150,000 clones, roughly 7.2% seen once. The sample consisted of central memory CD4+ T cells from blood. The source of these receptors is a woman aged 30 to 39 in good health.

The chain uses TRBV19 and TRBJ2-3; TRBD2 matches at 9 bases. This CDR3 has 18 amino acids. Germline CDR1 reads LNHDA; CDR2 reads SQIVND (reference sequence). V lost 1 base and J lost 2; bases outside the gene matches: 10. The CDR3 spells CASSIVFGGLANTDTQYF. CDR3 DNA: TGTGCCAGTAGTATAGTTTTTGGGGGACTAGCTAACACAGATACGCAGTATTTT.

This clone was counted only a few times. The V call is TRBV5-4, the J call TRBJ2-4; 14 bases agree with TRBD2. The CDR3 runs 17 residues. Per the germline V gene, CDR1 is SGHNT and CDR2 is YYREEE (reference sequence). Losses at the gene ends were 4 bases for V and 3 bases for J; bases not matched to a gene: 6. The CDR3 sequence is CASSPGLAGGSKNIQYF. CDR3 nucleotides: TGTGCCAGCAGCCCCGGACTAGCGGGGGGCAGCAAAAACATTCAGTACTTC.

The chain employs TRBV5-1 and TRBJ2-3; 12 nucleotides agree with TRBD1. The CDR3 runs to 16 residues. Germline V lookup: CDR1 SGHRS, CDR2 YFSETQ. The V segment lost 4 bases and the J segment 6 bases; nucleotides outside the gene matches: 9. DNA of the CDR3: TGCGCCAGCAGCCCAACAGGGACAGGGGGCAGCGATACGCAGTATTTT. Translated, it gives CASSPTGTGGSDTQYF. The full variable domain, in which reference TRBV5-1 and TRBJ2-3 provide the parts outside the CDR3, is KAGVTQTPRYLIKTRGQQVTLSCSPISGHRSVSWYQQTPGQGLQFLFEYFSETQRNKGNFPGRFSGRQFSNSRSEMNVSTLELGDSALYLCASSPTGTGGSDTQYFGPGTRLTVL.

Ten or more counts support this clone. The chain couples TRBV7-2 to TRBJ1-5; 8 nucleotides align to TRBD1. The ends lost 2 bases at V and 6 bases at J; junction bases unmatched: 0. The CDR3 contains 13 residues. Per the germline V gene, CDR1 is SGHTA and CDR2 is FQGNSA. The CDR3 loop is CASSLTGGQPQHF. The CDR3 coding sequence is TGTGCCAGCAGCTTAACAGGGGGTCAGCCCCAGCATTTT.

This clone was seen a few times. The gene calls are TRBV19 and TRBJ2-3, with TRBD2 matching 10 bases. The ends lost 9 bases at V and 0 bases at J; junction bases unmatched: 3. Germline assignment: CDR1 LNHDA and CDR2 SQIVND (reference sequence). This CDR3 has 14 residues. CDR3 nucleotide sequence: TGTGCCAGCAGACTAGCGGGTAGCACAGATACGCAGTATTTT. This gives the protein CASRLAGSTDTQYF.

There are many counts of this clone. The V call is TRBV28, the J call TRBJ2-1; D unclear. This CDR3 has 12 amino acids. Germline lookup yields CDR1 MDHEN and CDR2 SYDVKM. Trimming pared 5 bases from V and 5 bases from J, leaving 7 bases between. CDR3 residues: CASSLRDNEQFF. CDR3 nucleotide sequence: TGTGCCAGCAGTCTTCGAGACAATGAGCAGTTCTTC.